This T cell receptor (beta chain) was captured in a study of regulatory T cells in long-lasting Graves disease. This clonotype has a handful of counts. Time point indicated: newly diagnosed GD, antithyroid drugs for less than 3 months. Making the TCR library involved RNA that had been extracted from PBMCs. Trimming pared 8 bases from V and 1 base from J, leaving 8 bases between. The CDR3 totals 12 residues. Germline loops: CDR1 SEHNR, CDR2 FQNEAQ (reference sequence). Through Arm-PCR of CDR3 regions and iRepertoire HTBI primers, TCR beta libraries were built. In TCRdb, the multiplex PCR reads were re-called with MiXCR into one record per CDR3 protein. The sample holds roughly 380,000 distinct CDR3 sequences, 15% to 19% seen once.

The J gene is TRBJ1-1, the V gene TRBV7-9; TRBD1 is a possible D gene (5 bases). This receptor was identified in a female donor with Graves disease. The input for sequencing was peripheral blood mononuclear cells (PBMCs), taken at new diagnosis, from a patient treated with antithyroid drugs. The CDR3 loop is CASRDGNTEAFF. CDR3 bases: TGTGCCAGCCGGGACGGGAACACTGAAGCTTTCTTT.